This T cell receptor beta chain derives from a study of T cells in Graves' hyperthyroidism and ophthalmopathy. This clonotype occurred many times. Amplified regions were TCR beta CDR3 sequences from RNA transcripts. Researchers ran a first-round RT-PCR on the TCR CDR3 using the HTBI primer set. TCRdb ran MiXCR on the multiplex PCR reads and lists one entry per CDR3 protein. The sample contains 90,000 to 120,000 distinct CDR3 sequences, around a sixth of which appear only once. The germline V gene encodes CDR1 SGHDN and CDR2 FVKESK. The V and J ends lost 4 bases and 6 bases, in that order; junction bases with no gene match: 5. The CDR3 is 14 amino acids. Recently diagnosed hyperthyroidism of less than 2 months' duration affected patients aged 18 to 65. It was uncontrolled infection, other autoimmune disease, pregnancy or lactation that excluded patients. The PBMCs were taken from roughly 9.3 ml of fresh peripheral blood.

The material sequenced was blood. V gene TRBV14 combines with J gene TRBJ2-1; 8 bases line up with TRBD1. The source of this sequence is a woman aged 45-59 years with Graves' hyperthyroidism. CDR3 residues: CASSRSGTGNEQFF. The CDR3 nucleotides read TGTGCCAGCAGCCGCTCCGGGACAGGCAATGAGCAGTTCTTC.